This T cell receptor (beta chain) was recorded in a study of cytomegalovirus exposure and HLA in healthy donors. Study context: Earlier work reported 117 million unique TCR beta sequences from 150 million to 200 million T cells.

PCR primers comprised 60 Vbeta and 13 Jbeta primers. Method: immunoSEQ multiplex PCR; TCRdb's copy keeps in-frame clones and lacks some. The top ten clones hold about an eighth of a sample with tens of thousands of clones, 74% of them seen once. The CDR3 totals 16 residues. Trimming cost V 3 bases and J 3 bases; bases outside gene matches: 9. CDR1 is SGHDT, CDR2 YYEEEE, per germline. This clone was picked up a small number of times. Input material: PBMCs. The sequence derives from a human donor in good health. The chain couples TRBV5-6 to TRBJ2-1; 7 bases agree with TRBD2. This CDR3 reads CASSSWGRALYNEQFF. In DNA, the CDR3 is TGTGCCAGCAGCTCCTGGGGGAGGGCCCTCTACAATGAGCAGTTCTTC. Complete variable domain (other parts from reference TRBV5-6 and TRBJ2-1): DAGVTQSPTHLIKTRGQQVTLRCSPKSGHDTVSWYQQALGQGPQFIFQYYEEEERQRGNFPDRFSGHQFPNYSSELNVNALLLGDSALYLCASSSWGRALYNEQFFGPGTRLTVL.